Only a few counts were recorded for the clone carrying this T cell receptor (beta chain). Its antigen remains unidentified. The data belong to a study of OX40 agonist ivuxolimab in advanced cancers. The overall study: The group had a mean age of roughly 65 years, ranged from roughly 23 to 79, and was 80% to 85% male. Study observations and caveats: CD4+ and CD8+ blood T cells expanded clonally by week 6 at 0.1 to 3.0 mg/kg.

TCRdb's table, derived via immunoSEQ multiplex PCR, lists solely in-frame clones and lacks some. The repertoire consists of some 19,000 clones, with around two thirds occurring once and the leading ten covering approximately 11%. V was pared by 3 bases and J by 7 bases, with 3 bases of the junction left unmatched. The CDR3 contains 13 residues. Germline lookup yields CDR1 SGHNT and CDR2 YYREEE (reference sequence). Blood specimens came from baseline, cycle 4 day 1, and cycle 7 day 1. This TCR was sampled from an adult with an advanced solid tumor such as melanoma, head and neck, liver or kidney cancer. The chain employs TRBV5-4 and TRBJ2-1; 8 bases fit TRBD1. The sequenced sample was CD4+ or CD8+ T cells sorted from blood, obtained in a trial of the OX40 agonist ivuxolimab. Here the CDR3 reads CASSSGTGNEQFF. The CDR3, as DNA: TGTGCCAGCAGCTCTGGGACAGGTAATGAGCAGTTCTTC.